The 2 T cell receptor beta chains listed next were all sequenced from one sample in a study of T cell changes during pregnancy in multiple sclerosis. Clones were sequenced by immunoSEQ multiplex PCR, and TCRdb holds only the in-frame ones, with some missing. In the table there are approximately 17,000 clones, 70% to 90% of which are singletons. Source: CD8+ T cells from peripheral blood mononuclear cells, taken in the second trimester of pregnancy. The receptors shown here come from a female donor in good health, enrolled as a control in a pregnancy study.

This clone has only one observation. The chain carries TRBV5-1 and TRBJ2-7; D not certain. V lost 6 bases to trimming and J lost 3 bases, with 19 bases between them. The CDR3 is made up of 15 amino acids. Looked up from germline, CDR1 is SGHRS and CDR2 is YFSETQ. Here the CDR3 reads CASKFSPESGYEQYF. CDR3 in DNA: TGCGCCAGCAAGTTTTCGCCGGAGTCCGGCTACGAGCAGTACTTC. The complete variable domain, with remaining parts taken from reference TRBV5-1 and TRBJ2-7, reads KAGVTQTPRYLIKTRGQQVTLSCSPISGHRSVSWYQQTPGQGLQFLFEYFSETQRNKGNFPGRFSGRQFSNSRSEMNVSTLELGDSALYLCASKFSPESGYEQYFGPGTRLTVT.

In this sample, this clone turned up a few times. The CDR3 bases are TGCAGCGCCAAGGCCCGGGACAGGGGGCAATACACCGGGGAGCTGTTTTTT. Translation gives CSAKARDRGQYTGELFF. This chain links TRBV29-1 with TRBJ2-2; the match to TRBD1 covers 12 bases. V dropped 7 bases and J dropped 3; count of bases not matched to a gene: 12. CDR1 and CDR2 (germline): SQVTM, ANQGSEA. This CDR3 has 17 residues.